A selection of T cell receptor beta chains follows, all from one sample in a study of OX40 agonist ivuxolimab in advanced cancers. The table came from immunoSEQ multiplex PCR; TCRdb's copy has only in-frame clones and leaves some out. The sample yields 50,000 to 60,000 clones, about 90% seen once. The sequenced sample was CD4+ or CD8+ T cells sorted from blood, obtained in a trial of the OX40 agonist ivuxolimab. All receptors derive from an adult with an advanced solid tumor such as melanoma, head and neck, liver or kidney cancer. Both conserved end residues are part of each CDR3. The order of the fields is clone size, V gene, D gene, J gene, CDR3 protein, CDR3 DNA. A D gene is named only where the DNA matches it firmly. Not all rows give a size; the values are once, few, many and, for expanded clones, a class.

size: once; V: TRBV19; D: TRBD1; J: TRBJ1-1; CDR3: CASSPQTGGTEAFF; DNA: TGTGCCAGTAGTCCCCAGACAGGGGGCACTGAAGCTTTCTTT
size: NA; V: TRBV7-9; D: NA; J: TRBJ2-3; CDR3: CASSLVAQDTDTQYF; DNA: TGTGCCAGCAGCTTAGTGGCGCAGGACACAGATACGCAGTATTTT
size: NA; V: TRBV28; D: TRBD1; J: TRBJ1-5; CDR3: CASSLLRGQSNQPQHF; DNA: TGTGCCAGCAGTTTACTGAGGGGGCAAAGCAATCAGCCCCAGCATTTT
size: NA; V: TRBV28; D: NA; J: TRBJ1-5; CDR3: CASSFGQLNQPQHF; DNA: TGTGCCAGCAGTTTCGGTCAGCTCAATCAGCCCCAGCATTTT
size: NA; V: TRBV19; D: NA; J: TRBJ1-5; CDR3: CASTHGGQPQHF; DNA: TGTGCCAGTACTCACGGGGGGCAGCCCCAGCATTTT
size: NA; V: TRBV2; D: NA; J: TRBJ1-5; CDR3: CASSSVYSNQPQHF; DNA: TGTGCCAGCAGTTCGGTCTATAGCAATCAGCCCCAGCATTTT
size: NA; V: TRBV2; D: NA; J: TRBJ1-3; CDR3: CATWAGTGNTIYF; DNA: TGTGCCACGTGGGCAGGTACTGGAAACACCATATATTTT
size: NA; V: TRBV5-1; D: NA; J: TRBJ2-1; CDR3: CASSLVSATYNEQFF; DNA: TGCGCCAGCAGCTTGGTGTCAGCGACCTACAATGAGCAGTTCTTC
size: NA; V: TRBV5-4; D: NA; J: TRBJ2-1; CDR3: CAGSLGGWVNEQFF; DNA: TGTGCCGGCAGCCTAGGGGGTTGGGTCAATGAGCAGTTCTTC
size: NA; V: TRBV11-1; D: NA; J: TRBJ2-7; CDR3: CASSLDVRGQSEQYF; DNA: TGTGCCAGCAGCTTAGATGTCCGGGGGCAGAGCGAGCAGTACTTC
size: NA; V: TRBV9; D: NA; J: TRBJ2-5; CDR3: CASSWGGPQETQYF; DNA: TGTGCCAGCAGCTGGGGGGGCCCCCAAGAGACCCAGTACTTC
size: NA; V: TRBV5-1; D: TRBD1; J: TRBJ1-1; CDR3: CASSAGQGTNTEAFF; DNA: TGCGCCAGCAGCGCGGGACAGGGGACAAACACTGAAGCTTTCTTT
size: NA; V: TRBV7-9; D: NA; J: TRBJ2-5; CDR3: CASRPSRVGQETQYF; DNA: TGTGCCAGCAGACCAAGCAGGGTTGGGCAAGAGACCCAGTACTTC
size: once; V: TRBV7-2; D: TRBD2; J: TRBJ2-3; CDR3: CASSFAGGETDTQYF; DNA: TGTGCCAGCAGCTTCGCGGGAGGGGAGACAGATACGCAGTATTTT
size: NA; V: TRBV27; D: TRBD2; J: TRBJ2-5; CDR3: CASSFRAGGETQYF; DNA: TGTGCCAGCAGTTTCCGGGCGGGGGGAGAGACCCAGTACTTC
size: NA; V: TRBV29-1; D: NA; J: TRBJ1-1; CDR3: CSVEASPAEAFF; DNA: TGCAGCGTTGAAGCGAGCCCCGCTGAAGCTTTCTTT
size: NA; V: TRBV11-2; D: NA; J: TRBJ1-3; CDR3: CASSRGGTRHSGNTIYF; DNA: TGTGCCAGCAGCCGTGGGGGGACGAGACACTCTGGAAACACCATATATTTT
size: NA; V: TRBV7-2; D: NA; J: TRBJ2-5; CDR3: CASSLQVGEETQYF; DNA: TGTGCCAGCAGCCTCCAAGTAGGGGAAGAGACCCAGTACTTC
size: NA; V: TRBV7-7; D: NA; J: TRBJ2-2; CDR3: CASSPRLGSGITGELFF; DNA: TGTGCTAGCAGCCCTCGACTAGGTAGTGGAATCACCGGGGAGCTGTTTTTT
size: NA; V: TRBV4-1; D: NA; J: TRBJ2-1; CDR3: CASSQDPGTTNEQFF; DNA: TGCGCCAGCAGCCAAGATCCCGGGACCACCAATGAGCAGTTCTTC
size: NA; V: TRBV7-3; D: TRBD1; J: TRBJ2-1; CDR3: CASSPGTGTSNEQFF; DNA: TGTGCCAGCAGCCCGGGGACAGGGACGAGCAATGAGCAGTTCTTC
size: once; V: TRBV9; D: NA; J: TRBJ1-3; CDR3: CASSEFSQGRISGNTIYF; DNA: TGTGCCAGCAGCGAGTTTTCCCAAGGGAGAATCTCTGGAAACACCATATATTTT
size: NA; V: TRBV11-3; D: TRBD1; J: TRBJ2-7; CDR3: CASSLEYPGTVPSSYEQYF; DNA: TGTGCCAGCAGCTTAGAGTACCCCGGGACAGTGCCGAGCTCCTACGAGCAGTACTTC
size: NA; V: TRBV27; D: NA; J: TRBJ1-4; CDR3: CASSPRGWEKLFF; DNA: TGTGCCAGCAGTCCCCGGGGTTGGGAAAAACTGTTTTTT
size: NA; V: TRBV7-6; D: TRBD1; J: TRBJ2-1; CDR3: CASSLAGTGAYNEQFF; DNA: TGTGCCAGCAGCTTAGCCGGGACAGGGGCCTACAATGAGCAGTTCTTC
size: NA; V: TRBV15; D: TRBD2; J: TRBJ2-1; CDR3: CATSSNLLAGTYNEQFF; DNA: TGTGCCACCAGCAGCAACCTACTAGCGGGAACCTACAATGAGCAGTTCTTC
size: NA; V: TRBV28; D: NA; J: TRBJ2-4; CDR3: CASSLQGNSAAKNIQYF; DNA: TGTGCCAGCAGTTTGCAGGGAAATTCAGCGGCCAAAAACATTCAGTACTTC
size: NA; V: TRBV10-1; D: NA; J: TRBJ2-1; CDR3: CASSAQRRINEQFF; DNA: TGCGCCAGCAGTGCCCAGCGGCGAATTAATGAGCAGTTCTTC
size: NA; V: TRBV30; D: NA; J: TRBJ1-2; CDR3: CAWSTGYGYTF; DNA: TGTGCCTGGAGTACGGGTTATGGCTACACCTTC
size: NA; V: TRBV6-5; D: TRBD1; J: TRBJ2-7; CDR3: CASTLRAGGSYEQYF; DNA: TGTGCCAGCACCTTACGGGCAGGGGGATCCTACGAGCAGTACTTC
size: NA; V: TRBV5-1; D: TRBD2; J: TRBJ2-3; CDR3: CASSLSGAILDTQYF; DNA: TGCGCCAGCAGCTTGAGCGGGGCGATCTTAGATACGCAGTATTTT
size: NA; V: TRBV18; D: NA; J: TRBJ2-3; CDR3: CASSPSRGPDTQYF; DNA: TGTGCCAGCTCACCGTCCCGGGGGCCAGATACGCAGTATTTT
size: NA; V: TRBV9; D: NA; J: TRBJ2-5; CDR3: CASSPRDNIGETQYF; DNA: TGTGCCAGCAGCCCACGGGACAATATAGGGGAGACCCAGTACTTC
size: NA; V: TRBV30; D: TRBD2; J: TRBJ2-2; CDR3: CAWSGFSGGAGELFF; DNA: TGTGCCTGGAGTGGGTTTAGCGGGGGGGCCGGGGAGCTGTTTTTT
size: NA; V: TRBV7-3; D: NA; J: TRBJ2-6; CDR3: CASSSIASGANVLTF; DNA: TGTGCCAGCAGCTCCATAGCCTCGGGGGCCAACGTCCTGACTTTC
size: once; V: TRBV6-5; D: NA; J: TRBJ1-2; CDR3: CASRGGYGYTF; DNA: TGTGCCAGCAGGGGTGGTTATGGCTACACCTTC
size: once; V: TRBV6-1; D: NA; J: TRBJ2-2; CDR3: CASFLGGGTGELFF; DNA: TGTGCCAGCTTTTTAGGAGGGGGGACCGGGGAGCTGTTTTTT
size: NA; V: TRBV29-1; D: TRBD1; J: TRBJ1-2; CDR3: CSVETGTGDYGYTF; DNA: TGCAGCGTGGAGACCGGGACAGGTGACTATGGCTACACCTTC
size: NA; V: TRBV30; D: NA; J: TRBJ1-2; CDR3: CAWSVSYGYTF; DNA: TGTGCCTGGAGTGTAAGCTATGGCTACACCTTC
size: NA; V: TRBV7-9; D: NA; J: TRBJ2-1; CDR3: CASSPQGRKRSSYNEQFF; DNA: TGTGCCAGCAGCCCCCAGGGTCGAAAAAGAAGCTCCTACAATGAGCAGTTCTTC
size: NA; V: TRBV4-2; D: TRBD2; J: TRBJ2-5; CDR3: CASSNIAGPQETQYF; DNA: TGTGCCAGCAGCAACATAGCGGGGCCTCAAGAGACCCAGTACTTC
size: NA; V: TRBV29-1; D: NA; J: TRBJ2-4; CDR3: CSVSGELAKNIQYF; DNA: TGCAGCGTGAGTGGAGAACTAGCCAAAAACATTCAGTACTTC
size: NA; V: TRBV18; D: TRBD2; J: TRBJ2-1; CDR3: CASSPTSGTYNEQFF; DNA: TGTGCCAGCTCACCGACTAGCGGTACCTACAATGAGCAGTTCTTC
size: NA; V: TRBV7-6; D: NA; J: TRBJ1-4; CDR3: CASSRTGRNEKLFF; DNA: TGTGCCAGCAGCAGGACGGGGAGGAATGAAAAACTGTTTTTT
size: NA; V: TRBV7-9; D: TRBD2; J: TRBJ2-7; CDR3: CASSRSGRGEQYF; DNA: TGTGCCAGCAGCCGTTCCGGGAGGGGCGAGCAGTACTTC
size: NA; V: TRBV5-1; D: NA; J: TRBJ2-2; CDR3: CASSLDSRTNTGELFF; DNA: TGCGCCAGCAGCCTGGACAGTCGGACGAACACCGGGGAGCTGTTTTTT
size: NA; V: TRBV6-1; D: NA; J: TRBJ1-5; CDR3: CASSDLDQPQHF; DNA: TGTGCCAGCAGTGATTTGGATCAGCCCCAGCATTTT
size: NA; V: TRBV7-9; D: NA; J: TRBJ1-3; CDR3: CASSLVGFAGNTIYF; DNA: TGTGCCAGCAGCTTAGTAGGGTTTGCTGGAAACACCATATATTTT
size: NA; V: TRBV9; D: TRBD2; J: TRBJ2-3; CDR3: CASSDRTSGRAGADTQYF; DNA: TGTGCCAGCAGCGACCGGACTAGCGGGAGGGCCGGGGCAGATACGCAGTATTTT
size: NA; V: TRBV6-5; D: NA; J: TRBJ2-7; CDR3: CASSPDRNEQYF; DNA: TGTGCCAGCAGCCCTGATAGGAACGAGCAGTACTTC
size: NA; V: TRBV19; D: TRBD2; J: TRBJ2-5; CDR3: CASSIASGKETQYF; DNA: TGTGCCAGTAGTATAGCTAGCGGGAAAGAGACCCAGTACTTC
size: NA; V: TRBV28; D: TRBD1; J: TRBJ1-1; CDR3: CASRIGQGVNKAFF; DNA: TGTGCCAGCAGAATCGGACAGGGAGTAAATAAGGCTTTCTTT
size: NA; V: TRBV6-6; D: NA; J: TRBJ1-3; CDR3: CASSSKQGAGNTIYF; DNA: TGTGCCAGCAGTTCCAAACAGGGAGCCGGAAACACCATATATTTT
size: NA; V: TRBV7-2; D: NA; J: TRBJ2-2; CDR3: CASSLAGIVGELFF; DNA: TGTGCCAGCAGCTTAGCTGGCATCGTCGGGGAGCTGTTTTTT
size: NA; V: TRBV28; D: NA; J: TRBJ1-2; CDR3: CASSRGAQGYTF; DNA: TGTGCCAGCAGCCGGGGGGCGCAGGGCTACACCTTC
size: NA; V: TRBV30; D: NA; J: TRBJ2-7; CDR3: CAWSAGTVTYEQYF; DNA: TGTGCCTGGAGTGCCGGGACCGTCACCTACGAGCAGTACTTC
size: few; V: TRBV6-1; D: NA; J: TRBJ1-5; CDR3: CASTYLGRVQHF; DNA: TGTGCCAGCACCTACCTGGGACGGGTCCAGCATTTT